Listed here are 18 T cell receptor beta chains from one sample, sequenced in a study of Ad26.COV2.S vaccination and SARS-CoV-2 variants. Clones were sequenced by immunoSEQ multiplex PCR, and TCRdb holds only the in-frame ones, with some missing. The table shows roughly 300,000 clones, with around 88% occurring only once. This sample's treatment: roughly 19 received Ad26.COV2.S at low or high dose, single or two shots; about 5 received placebo; per-sample allocation not given. Day 63 after the first vaccine or placebo injection was the time point for sampling. The source was peripheral blood, collected in a trial of Ad26.COV2.S vaccine versus placebo. These receptors were taken from a person between 18 and 65 years old who received the Ad26.COV2.S COVID-19 vaccine or a placebo.

The chain combines TRBV20-1 with TRBJ2-7; D is ambiguous. In germline, CDR1 is DFQATT, CDR2 SNEGSKA (reference sequence). The V and J ends lost 3 bases and 6 bases respectively, with 9 bases between them. The CDR3 is 11 residues long. The CDR3 nucleotides are TGCAGTGCTAGCGGGCGTTCCGAGCAGTACTTC. It encodes CSASGRSEQYF.

This sequence joins TRBV19 and TRBJ1-4; D is uncertain. V gave up 3 bases and J gave up 1 base, with 12 bases separating them. Germline values: CDR1 LNHDA, CDR2 SQIVND (reference sequence). CDR3 size: 16 residues. CDR3 in DNA: TGTGCCAGTAGTATTGGGATCGGGCTAACTAATGAAAAACTGTTTTTT. It yields the protein CASSIGIGLTNEKLFF.

The chain joins TRBV11-3 to TRBJ2-7; TRBD2 agrees at 10 bases. Per germline, CDR1 SGHNT and CDR2 YENEEA. This CDR3 spans 13 amino acids. V gave up 3 bases and J gave up 6 bases; unmatched junction bases: 2. CDR3 nucleotides: TGTGCCAGCAGCTTTGGGACTAGCGCCGAGCAGTACTTC. Amino acid sequence: CASSFGTSAEQYF.

The chain joins TRBV6-1 to TRBJ2-3; 9 bases fit TRBD1. After removal of 1 base from V and 5 bases from J, the junction contained 7 bases not matched to a gene. The germline V gene has CDR1 MNHNS and CDR2 SASEGT. The CDR3 sequence is 16 residues long. DNA for the CDR3: TGTGCCAGCAGTGAAGTTCACAGGGGGCCTGGAGATACGCAGTATTTT. As protein: CASSEVHRGPGDTQYF.

The chain couples TRBV15 to TRBJ1-1; D is uncertain. Trimming took off 4 bases at V and 1 base at J, with 7 bases between the two ends. The CDR3 is 13 amino acids. The germline V gene encodes CDR1 LNHNV and CDR2 YYDKDF (reference sequence). This CDR3 reads CATSTRSNTEAFF. The CDR3 DNA is TGTGCCACCAGCACTAGGTCGAACACTGAAGCTTTCTTT.

This sequence joins TRBV15 and TRBJ2-3; no clear D. V gave up 5 bases and J gave up 5 bases, with 11 bases separating them. Germline loops: CDR1 LNHNV, CDR2 YYDKDF (reference sequence). This CDR3 is built from 13 residues. In DNA, the CDR3 is TGTGCCACCAGCGGCCGGAGTTTAGATACGCAGTATTTT. Amino acids: CATSGRSLDTQYF.

The chain links TRBV6-6 to TRBJ1-4; D may be TRBD1 (6 bases). Germline values: CDR1 MNHNY, CDR2 SVGAGI (reference sequence). Trimming pared 2 bases from V and 13 bases from J, leaving 11 bases between. There are 12 residues in the CDR3. The CDR3 protein is CASSYRTDRLFF. Written as DNA, the CDR3 is TGTGCCAGCAGTTACCGGACAGATAGACTGTTTTTT.

This sequence joins TRBV5-1 and TRBJ2-1, with D perhaps matching TRBD2 (7 bases). Germline V lookup: CDR1 SGHRS, CDR2 YFSETQ. This CDR3 comprises 15 residues. The V end was cut by 10 bases, the J end by 6 bases, with 23 bases between. CDR3 residues: CASDRGAGGINEQFF. CDR3 coding DNA: TGCGCCTCGGACAGAGGGGCCGGGGGGATCAATGAGCAGTTCTTC.

V is TRBV7-9 and J is TRBJ1-1; 7 positions match TRBD1. This CDR3 has 15 residues. After removal of 1 base from V and 3 bases from J, the junction contained 5 bases not matched to a gene. CDR1 and CDR2 (germline): SEHNR, FQNEAQ (reference sequence). The CDR3 sequence: CASSLVRGRYTEAFF. The CDR3 DNA reads as TGTGCCAGCAGCTTAGTGAGGGGGCGGTACACTGAAGCTTTCTTT.

This chain uses TRBV28 with TRBJ2-7, with 9 bases fitting TRBD2. Germline assignment: CDR1 MDHEN and CDR2 SYDVKM. The junction had 8 bases not matched to a gene; V was cut back by 2 bases and J by 6 bases. This CDR3 has 15 amino acids. DNA of the CDR3: TGTGCCAGCAGTTTACATATAGCGGGAGTATCCGAGCAGTACTTC. This encodes CASSLHIAGVSEQYF.

The V and J genes are TRBV6-4 and TRBJ2-1; D unclear. Germline V gene data show CDR1 as MRHNA and CDR2 as SNTAGT. Trimming pared 4 bases from V and 2 bases from J, leaving 6 bases between. The CDR3 totals 13 residues. As DNA, the CDR3 is TGTGCCAGCAGTGCCAGCACCTACAATGAGCAGTTCTTC. This codes for CASSASTYNEQFF.

This clone was observed once. This chain links TRBV19 with TRBJ1-1, with D perhaps TRBD1 (5 bases). CDR3 size: 15 residues. From germline, CDR1 is LNHDA and CDR2 SQIVND (reference sequence). V dropped 1 base and J dropped 0 bases, with 9 bases sitting between them. The CDR3 DNA reads as TGTGCCAGTAGTATAGGGGCCAGGGTGAACACTGAAGCTTTCTTT. Its translation is CASSIGARVNTEAFF.

The gene calls are TRBV4-2 and TRBJ1-1, with a possible D match to TRBD1 (5 bases). V was pared by 0 bases and J by 4 bases, with 9 bases between. The CDR3 covers 14 residues. CDR1 is LGHNA and CDR2 is YNFKEQ in the germline V gene. The CDR3 nucleotides are TGTGCCAGCAGCCAAGAAAATCAGGGCACTGAAGCTTTCTTT. Protein sequence: CASSQENQGTEAFF.

V usage is TRBV2 and J usage is TRBJ1-1; D call uncertain. Deletions cut 3 bases from V and 3 bases from J, with 5 bases between. This CDR3 has 12 residues. CDR1 SNHLY and CDR2 FYNNEI come from the germline V gene. Here the CDR3 DNA reads TGTGCCAGCAGTGATTTGGACACTGAAGCTTTCTTT. Its protein product is CASSDLDTEAFF.

The chain has TRBV30 and TRBJ1-4; TRBD1 might be the D (5 bases). V was cut by 3 bases and J by 5 bases, with 13 bases left in between. Germline loops: CDR1 GTSNPN, CDR2 SVGIG (reference sequence). The CDR3 has 14 amino acids. The CDR3 DNA is TGTGCCTGGAGCTCAGGGTTAACGAATGAAAAACTGTTTTTT. Protein sequence: CAWSSGLTNEKLFF.

The count of this clone is one. J is TRBJ2-1 and V is TRBV29-1; D not resolved. The CDR3 length is 11 residues. Germline CDR1 is SQVTM and CDR2 is ANQGSEA. V was clipped by 7 bases and J by 4 bases, with 8 bases between them. This chain's CDR3 is CSAEMYNEQFF. For the CDR3, the DNA is TGCAGCGCCGAGATGTACAATGAGCAGTTCTTC.

The chain couples TRBV27 to TRBJ2-7, with 8 bases identical to TRBD2. With 6 bases clipped from V and 4 bases from J, the junction kept 8 bases outside the gene matches. Germline loops: CDR1 MNHEY, CDR2 SMNVEV (reference sequence). The CDR3 loop spans 14 amino acids. The CDR3 DNA reads as TGTGCCAGCAGAAGCGGGGGAGGATTTTACGAGCAGTACTTC. Protein sequence: CASRSGGGFYEQYF.

V and J are TRBV9 and TRBJ2-3, with D perhaps TRBD1 or TRBD2 (6 bases each). Germline-derived CDR1 and CDR2 are SGDLS and YYNGEE. The CDR3 extends over 14 amino acids. V was cut by 3 bases and J by 3 bases, with 11 bases left in between. DNA for the CDR3: TGTGCCAGCAGCGCCACAGGGAGGACAGATACGCAGTATTTT. This translates into CASSATGRTDTQYF.